One TCR beta chain is described in this entry. Antigen unknown. The sample has other DNA sequences that encode this CDR3 too. Produced via immunoSEQ multiplex PCR; TCRdb's table is partial and in-frame only. The repertoire holds 100,000 to 140,000 clones, with around nine tenths as singletons. The sample comes from a study of T cell responses to AZD1222 COVID-19 vaccine. Overall study results and limits: Compared with day 0, the breadth and depth of the Spike-specific TCR repertoire rose significantly after two doses of AZD1222.

The sample here was peripheral blood, taken 28 days after the second AZD1222 dose. This receptor was obtained from an adult who received the AZD1222 COVID-19 vaccine.

The CDR3 region is CASSPRDRSYEQYF. In DNA, the CDR3 is TGTGCCAGCTCACCCCGGGACAGGAGTTACGAGCAGTACTTC. The rearrangement links TRBV18 to TRBJ2-7, with 8 bases aligning to TRBD1. J was trimmed by 4 bases and V by 3 bases; bases with no gene match: 5. The CDR3 consists of 14 residues. Looked up from germline, CDR1 is KGHSH and CDR2 is LQKENI. Filled out from reference TRBV18 and TRBJ2-7, the complete variable domain reads NAGVMQNPRHLVRRRGQEARLRCSPMKGHSHVYWYRQLPEEGLKFMVYLQKENIIDESGMPKERFSAEFPKEGPSILRIQQVVRGDSAAYFCASSPRDRSYEQYFGPGTRLTVT.